Listed below are T cell receptor beta chains from one sample, sequenced in a study of T cell repertoires in cytomegalovirus infection. Each CDR3 protein is one row after TCRdb ran MiXCR on the reads. This sample has hundreds of thousands of distinct CDR3 sequences; 20% to 25% occur once, and the top ten carry less than 9.5%. Sequenced sample: CD8+ T cells from PBMCs. Receptors originate from a human donor in good health (CMV status not recorded). Some clones in this sample may be carry-over from other donors' samples. CDR3s include the opening cysteine and the closing phenylalanine or tryptophan. D genes are given only for firm matches. Only some rows state a clone size, as once, few, many or a class for expanded clones.

j_call d_call clone_size v_call cdr3_length cdr3_nt cdr3_aa
TRBJ2-1 NA many TRBV7-8 11 TGTGCCAGCAGCTTAGAACCCCCCACGATCTTC CASSLEPPTIF
TRBJ2-5 NA NA TRBV10-3 13 TGTGCCATCAGGGTTACACTAACAGAGACCCAGTACTTC CAIRVTLTETQYF
TRBJ2-5 NA many TRBV2 12 TGTGCCAGCATTAGAAACCAAGAGACCCAGTACTTC CASIRNQETQYF
TRBJ2-7 NA few TRBV10-3 16 TGTGCCACCTCGGAACCCGGTACAGGAGGGTCTTACGAGCAGTACTTC CATSEPGTGGSYEQYF
TRBJ2-1 TRBD2 few TRBV5-1 17 TGCGCCAGCAGCTGGAGGGCGGCGGGGGGGCCATACAATGAGCAGTTCTTC CASSWRAAGGPYNEQFF
TRBJ1-1 TRBD1 many TRBV7-2 15 TGTGCCAGCAGGCGTCCAGGGACAGGGGTCACTGAAGCTTTCTTT CASRRPGTGVTEAFF
TRBJ2-1 NA few TRBV19 13 TGTGCCAGTAGTCCACAGCGTAACAATGAGCAGTTCTTC CASSPQRNNEQFF
TRBJ2-7 NA NA TRBV6-6 15 TGTGCCAGCAGTTACTCGAGTCAGGGGCCGAACGAGCAGTACTTC CASSYSSQGPNEQYF
TRBJ1-2 NA NA TRBV5-1 13 TGCGCCAGCAGCGGGGACATGGACTATGGCTACACCTTC CASSGDMDYGYTF
TRBJ2-2 NA NA TRBV12-3/TRBV12-4 14 TGTGCCAGCAGTCCGTCAGCGTACACCGGGGAGCTGTTTTTT CASSPSAYTGELFF
TRBJ1-2 TRBD1 few TRBV28 16 TGTGCCAGCAGTGACACGTTCGGGACAGGGGATAATGGCTACACCTTC CASSDTFGTGDNGYTF
TRBJ1-1 TRBD1 many TRBV28 16 TGTGCCAGCAGTTACCCCGACAGGGGGCTATATCCTGAAGCTTTCTTT CASSYPDRGLYPEAFF
TRBJ2-7 TRBD2 many TRBV10-3 17 TGTGCCATCAGTAGACTAGCGGGGGGCTCCCCGTCCTACGAGCAGTACTTC CAISRLAGGSPSYEQYF
TRBJ2-5 NA NA TRBV29-1 14 TGCAGCGTTGAAGTGTACGTACCGCAAGAGACCCAGTACTTC CSVEVYVPQETQYF
TRBJ2-5 NA NA TRBV6-6 14 TGTGCCAGCATCTTACGGGGATCCCAAGAGACCCAGTACTTC CASILRGSQETQYF
TRBJ2-1 NA many TRBV10-1 15 TGCGCCAGCAGTGGCCGGGACCGTAAGTCCAATGAGCAGTTCTTC CASSGRDRKSNEQFF
TRBJ1-5 TRBD1 NA TRBV27 17 TGTGCCAGCAGCGGTGTAGGACAGGGGCCGCACAATCAGCCCCAGCATTTT CASSGVGQGPHNQPQHF
TRBJ2-3 TRBD2 NA TRBV28 17 TGTGCCAGCAGCCCCACCCTAGCGGGGGCCGACACAGATACGCAGTATTTT CASSPTLAGADTDTQYF
TRBJ1-3 NA NA TRBV7-2 15 TGTGCCAGCAGCTTAACCGTGGCGCGGCGGAACACCATATATTTT CASSLTVARRNTIYF
TRBJ1-5 NA many TRBV7-2 18 TGTGCCAGCAGCTCCATGGGGGCAGACGCCCATAGCAATCAGCCCCAGCATTTT CASSSMGADAHSNQPQHF
TRBJ2-2 TRBD1 many TRBV7-9 15 TGTGCCAGCAATGCCGACAGGGAAGATCCCGGGGAGCTGTTTTTT CASNADREDPGELFF
TRBJ1-2 NA few TRBV7-9 14 TGTGCCAGCAGCTTAGACGGAATGCCCTATGGCTACACCTTC CASSLDGMPYGYTF
TRBJ2-1 NA few TRBV6-1 14 TGTGCCAGCAATGACTTGGACGTCTACAATGAGCAGTTCTTC CASNDLDVYNEQFF
TRBJ1-1 TRBD1 few TRBV2 16 TGTGCCAGCAGTGATAGGCCAGGGGGGATGAACACTGAAGCTTTCTTT CASSDRPGGMNTEAFF
TRBJ2-3 TRBD2 few TRBV29-1 15 TGCAGCGTTGGAGCGGGGGGCCTTAGCACAAATACGCAGTATTTT CSVGAGGLSTNTQYF
TRBJ2-1 NA few TRBV3-1 18 TGTGCCAGCAGCCAAGACCCCCCAGGGTCTAGGTCCTACAATGAGCAGTTCTTC CASSQDPPGSRSYNEQFF
TRBJ2-6 NA many TRBV7-2 14 TGTGCCAGCAGCTTGGAAACTGGGGCCAACGTCCTGACTTTC CASSLETGANVLTF
TRBJ2-7 TRBD1 NA TRBV25-1 15 TGTGCCAGCACCCCGAGGGACAGGGGCTCCTACGAGCAGTACTTC CASTPRDRGSYEQYF
TRBJ1-5 NA few TRBV6-1 13 TGTGCCAGCAGTAAGGGCGGTAATCAGCCCCAGCATTTT CASSKGGNQPQHF
TRBJ1-6 NA NA TRBV20-1 17 TGCAGTGCTAGAGATAGGGAACAGGCCAGTCTCTATTCACCCCTCCACTTT CSARDREQASLYSPLHF
TRBJ2-1 TRBD2 NA TRBV4-1 17 TGCGCCAGCAGCCAAGGGACTAGCGGGGCCCCCTACAATGAGCAGTTCTTC CASSQGTSGAPYNEQFF
TRBJ1-4 NA NA TRBV28 15 TGTGCCAGCAGCCCAGCCGGGGAGGATTGGGAAAAACTGTTTTTT CASSPAGEDWEKLFF
TRBJ1-1 NA NA TRBV7-6 12 TGTGCCAGCAGCTTATCGGGGTACGAAGCTTTCTTT CASSLSGYEAFF
TRBJ2-1 TRBD2 few TRBV7-9 18 TGTGCCAGCAGCTTAGTGCCCGGGAGCGGGGGGCCGTACAATGAGCAGTTCTTC CASSLVPGSGGPYNEQFF
TRBJ2-5 NA NA TRBV28 13 TGTGCCAGCAGTTTAACTAGAACAGAGACCCAGTACTTC CASSLTRTETQYF
TRBJ2-1 TRBD2 many TRBV28 14 TGTGCCACCATGGGCGGGAGGGTCGGCAATGAGCAGTTCTTC CATMGGRVGNEQFF
TRBJ2-1 TRBD1 many TRBV7-6 14 TGTGCCAGCAGCTTAGACAGGGGTGGAAATGAGCAGTTCTTC CASSLDRGGNEQFF
TRBJ2-7 TRBD2 NA TRBV2 16 TGTGCCAGCATTTGGACTAGCGGGGGACACTCCTACGAGCAGTACTTC CASIWTSGGHSYEQYF
TRBJ2-1 NA NA TRBV29-1 13 TGCAGCGTTGAAGTAGGCTCTGAGGGTGAGCAGTTCTTC CSVEVGSEGEQFF
TRBJ2-1 NA NA TRBV12-3/TRBV12-4 13 TGTGCCAGCAGCGGGCCAGCCTACAATGAGCAGTTCTTC CASSGPAYNEQFF
TRBJ2-1 NA few TRBV6-2/TRBV6-3 14 TGTGCCAGCAGTTACTCCGACCCAATAAATGAGCAGTTCTTC CASSYSDPINEQFF
TRBJ2-1 TRBD1 NA TRBV6-2/TRBV6-3 16 TGTGCCAGCAGTCAGTCGGACAGGGGGTCCTACAATGAGCAGTTCTTC CASSQSDRGSYNEQFF
TRBJ1-5 NA few TRBV6-2/TRBV6-3 15 TGTGCCAGCAGTTGGGTAAGGACGGGCAATCAGCCCCAGCATTTT CASSWVRTGNQPQHF
TRBJ1-1 TRBD1 NA TRBV20-1 16 TGCAGTGCCACCTTGCGTGACAGGGGAGGAAGGACTGAAGCTTTCTTT CSATLRDRGGRTEAFF
TRBJ2-6 NA NA TRBV6-6 16 TGTGCCAGCAGGGGCCCCGTCAGCTCTGGGGCCAACGTCCTGACTTTC CASRGPVSSGANVLTF
TRBJ1-4 NA NA TRBV12-5 15 TGTGCTAGTGGTTTGGTATCAAGTCGCAATGAAAAACTGTTTTTT CASGLVSSRNEKLFF
TRBJ1-2 NA many TRBV7-9 16 TGTGCCAGCAGCTTGGGAGGACATGGAGGCGACTATGGCTACACCTTC CASSLGGHGGDYGYTF
TRBJ2-2 TRBD2 NA TRBV4-1 18 TGCGCCAGCAGCCAGGGTCTAGCGGGGGGGCTTGGCACCGGGGAGCTGTTTTTT CASSQGLAGGLGTGELFF